The source of this T cell receptor (beta chain) is a study of blood T cell repertoires in COVID-19. About the study: Spain, Italy and the United States supplied samples that represented acute and convalescent COVID-19. The analysed material was cDNA or gDNA that came from T cells, B-cell-depleted T cells, or PBMCs.

Original analysis: From reference gene primer amplification, estimates of nucleated cell counts were derived. Using immunoSEQ multiplex PCR, the repertoire was profiled, and TCRdb retains in-frame clones only, with some absent. V, J and clone size were drawn from that table, and D and trimming were deduced from the DNA. The data hold 200,000 or so clones, with around 77% observed a single time. V shed 3 bases and J shed 1 base, with 14 bases lying between them. CDR3 size: 15 residues. Germline V lookup: CDR1 SGDLS, CDR2 YYNGEE. Sequencing input: peripheral blood. The TCR was taken from a man aged 55 to 70 with active or convalescent COVID-19. V gene TRBV9 combines with J gene TRBJ2-7, with D perhaps matching TRBD2 (5 bases). CDR3 amino acids: CASSGGGPESYEQYF. CDR3 DNA: TGTGCCAGCAGCGGCGGCGGGCCGGAGTCCTACGAGCAGTACTTC.